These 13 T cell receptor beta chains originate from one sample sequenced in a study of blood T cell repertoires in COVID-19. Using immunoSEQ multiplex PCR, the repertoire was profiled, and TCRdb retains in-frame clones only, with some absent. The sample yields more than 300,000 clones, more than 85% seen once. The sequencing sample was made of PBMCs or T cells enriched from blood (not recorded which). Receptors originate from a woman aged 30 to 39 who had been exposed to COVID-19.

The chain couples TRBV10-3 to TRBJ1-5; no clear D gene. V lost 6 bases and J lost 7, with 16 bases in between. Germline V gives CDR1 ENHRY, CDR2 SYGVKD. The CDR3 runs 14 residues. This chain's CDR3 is CAIREPGVGQPQHF. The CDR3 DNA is TGTGCCATCAGAGAGCCGGGAGTAGGGCAGCCCCAGCATTTT.

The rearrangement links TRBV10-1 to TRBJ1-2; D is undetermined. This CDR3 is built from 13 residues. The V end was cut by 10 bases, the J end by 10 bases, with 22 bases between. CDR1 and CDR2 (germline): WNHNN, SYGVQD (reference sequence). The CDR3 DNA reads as TGCGCCAACCCATTGAACCTTTCTAATGTCTACACCTTC. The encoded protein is CANPLNLSNVYTF.

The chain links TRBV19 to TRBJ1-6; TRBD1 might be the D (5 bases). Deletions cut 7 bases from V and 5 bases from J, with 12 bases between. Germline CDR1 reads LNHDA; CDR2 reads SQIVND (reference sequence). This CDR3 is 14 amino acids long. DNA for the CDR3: TGTGCCAGTATCTCTGGGGCAAATAATTCACCCCTCCACTTT. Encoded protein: CASISGANNSPLHF.

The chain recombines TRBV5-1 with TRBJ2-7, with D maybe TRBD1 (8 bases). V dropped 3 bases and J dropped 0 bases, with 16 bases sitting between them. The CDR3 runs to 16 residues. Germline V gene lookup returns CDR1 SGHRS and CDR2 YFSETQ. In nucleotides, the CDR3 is TGCGCCAGCAGCTGGGGGGACAGGACTAGCTCCTACGAGCAGTACTTC. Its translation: CASSWGDRTSSYEQYF.

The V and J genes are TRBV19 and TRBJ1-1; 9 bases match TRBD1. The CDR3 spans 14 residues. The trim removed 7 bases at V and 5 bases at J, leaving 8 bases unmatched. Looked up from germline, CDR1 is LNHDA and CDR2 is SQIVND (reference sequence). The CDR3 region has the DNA TGTGCCAGTATCTTGGACAGGGGAGGGACTGAAGCTTTCTTT. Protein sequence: CASILDRGGTEAFF.

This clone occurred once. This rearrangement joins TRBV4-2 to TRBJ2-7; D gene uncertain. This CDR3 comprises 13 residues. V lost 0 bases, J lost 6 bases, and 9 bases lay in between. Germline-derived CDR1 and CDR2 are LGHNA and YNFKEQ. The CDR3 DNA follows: TGTGCCAGCAGCCAAGAAAGACAAATCGAGCAGTACTTC. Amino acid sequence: CASSQERQIEQYF.

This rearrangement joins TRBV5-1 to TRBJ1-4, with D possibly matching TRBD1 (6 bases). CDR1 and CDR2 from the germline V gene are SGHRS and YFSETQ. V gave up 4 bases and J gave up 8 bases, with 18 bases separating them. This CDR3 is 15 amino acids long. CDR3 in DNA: TGCGCCAGCAGCCCGTCTGGCGGGGGCCAGGAAAAACTGTTTTTT. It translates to CASSPSGGGQEKLFF.

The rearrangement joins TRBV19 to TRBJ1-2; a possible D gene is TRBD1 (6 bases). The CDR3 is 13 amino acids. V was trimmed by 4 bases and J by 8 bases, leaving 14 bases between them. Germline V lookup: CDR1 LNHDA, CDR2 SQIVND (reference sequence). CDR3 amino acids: CASSTTGYQGYTF. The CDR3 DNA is TGTGCCAGTAGTACTACAGGGTACCAAGGCTACACCTTC.

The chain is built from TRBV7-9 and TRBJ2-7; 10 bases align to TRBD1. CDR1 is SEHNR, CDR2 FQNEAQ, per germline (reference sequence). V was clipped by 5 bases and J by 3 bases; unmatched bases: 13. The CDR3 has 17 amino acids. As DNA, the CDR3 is TGTGCCAGCAGCACATCAGTCAAGGACAGGGGGTACTACGAGCAGTACTTC. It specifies CASSTSVKDRGYYEQYF.

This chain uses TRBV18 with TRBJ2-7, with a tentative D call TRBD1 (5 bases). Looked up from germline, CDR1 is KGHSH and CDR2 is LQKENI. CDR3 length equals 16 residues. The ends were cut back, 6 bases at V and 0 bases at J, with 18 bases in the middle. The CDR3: CASSQGVGSLSYEQYF. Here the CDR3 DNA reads TGTGCCAGCTCGCAAGGGGTTGGAAGCCTCTCCTACGAGCAGTACTTC.

The DNA for the CDR3 is TGTGCCAGCTCACTCGCCCCGGGACAGGGGAACACTGAAGCTTTCTTT. It encodes CASSLAPGQGNTEAFF. The chain is built from TRBV18 and TRBJ1-1, with 9 bases fitting TRBD1. There are 16 residues in the CDR3. V shed 4 bases and J 1 base; nucleotides not matched to a gene: 7. Germline V gene data show CDR1 as KGHSH and CDR2 as LQKENI. The entire variable domain, with the rest obtained from reference TRBV18 and TRBJ1-1, is as follows: NAGVMQNPRHLVRRRGQEARLRCSPMKGHSHVYWYRQLPEEGLKFMVYLQKENIIDESGMPKERFSAEFPKEGPSILRIQQVVRGDSAAYFCASSLAPGQGNTEAFFGQGTRLTVV.

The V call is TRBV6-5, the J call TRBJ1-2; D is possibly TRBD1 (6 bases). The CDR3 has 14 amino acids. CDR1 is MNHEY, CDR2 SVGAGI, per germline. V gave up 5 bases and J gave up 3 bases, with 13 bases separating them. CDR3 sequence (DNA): TGTGCCAGCAGTCGGGACACCCTTGACTATGGCTACACCTTC. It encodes CASSRDTLDYGYTF.

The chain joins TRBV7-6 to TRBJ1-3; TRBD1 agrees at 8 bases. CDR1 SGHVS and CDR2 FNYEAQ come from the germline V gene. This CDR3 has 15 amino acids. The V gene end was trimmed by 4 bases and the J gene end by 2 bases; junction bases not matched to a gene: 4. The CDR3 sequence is CASSSGTGAGNTIYF. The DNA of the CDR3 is TGTGCCAGCAGCTCCGGGACAGGCGCTGGAAACACCATATATTTT.